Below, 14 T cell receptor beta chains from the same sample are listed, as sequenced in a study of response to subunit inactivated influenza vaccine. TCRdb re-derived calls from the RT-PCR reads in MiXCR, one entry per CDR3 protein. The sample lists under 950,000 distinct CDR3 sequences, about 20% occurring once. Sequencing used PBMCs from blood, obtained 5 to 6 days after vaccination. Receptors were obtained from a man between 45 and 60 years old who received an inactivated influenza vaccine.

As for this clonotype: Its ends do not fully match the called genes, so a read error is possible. The CDR3 loop reads CASTLQGNAYEQYF. The CDR3 DNA sequence: TGTGCCAGCACCTTACAGGGTAACGCCTACGAGCAGTACTTC. The V and J genes are TRBV7-9 and TRBJ2-7; perhaps TRBD1 as D (6 bases). The CDR3 totals 14 residues. Per the germline V gene, CDR1 is SEHNR and CDR2 is FQNEAQ (reference sequence).

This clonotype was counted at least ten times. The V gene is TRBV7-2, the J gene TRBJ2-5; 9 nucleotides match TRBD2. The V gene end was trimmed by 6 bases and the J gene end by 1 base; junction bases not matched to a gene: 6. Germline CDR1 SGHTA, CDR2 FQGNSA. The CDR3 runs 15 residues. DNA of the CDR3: TGTGCCAGCAGTTCGTTAGCGGGGGCCCAAGAGACCCAGTACTTC. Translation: CASSSLAGAQETQYF. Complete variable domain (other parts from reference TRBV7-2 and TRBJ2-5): GAGVSQSPSNKVTEKGKDVELRCDPISGHTALYWYRQSLGQGLEFLIYFQGNSAPDKSGLPSDRFSAERTGGSVSTLTIQRTQQEDSAVYLCASSSLAGAQETQYFGPGTRLLVL.

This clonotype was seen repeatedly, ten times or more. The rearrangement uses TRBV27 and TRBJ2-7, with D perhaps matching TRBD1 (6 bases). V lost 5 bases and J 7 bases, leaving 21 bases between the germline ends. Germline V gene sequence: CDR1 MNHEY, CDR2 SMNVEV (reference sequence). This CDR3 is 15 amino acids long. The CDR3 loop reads CASSPTTTGIGEQYF. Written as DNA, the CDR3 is TGTGCCAGCAGTCCAACTACGACAGGAATTGGAGAGCAGTACTTC.

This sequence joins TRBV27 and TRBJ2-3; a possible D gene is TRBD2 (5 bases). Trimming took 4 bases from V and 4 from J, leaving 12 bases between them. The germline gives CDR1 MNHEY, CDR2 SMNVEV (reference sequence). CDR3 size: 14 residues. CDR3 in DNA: TGTGCCAGCAGTTCTAACGCGCGGGCAGATACGCAGTATTTT. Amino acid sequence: CASSSNARADTQYF.

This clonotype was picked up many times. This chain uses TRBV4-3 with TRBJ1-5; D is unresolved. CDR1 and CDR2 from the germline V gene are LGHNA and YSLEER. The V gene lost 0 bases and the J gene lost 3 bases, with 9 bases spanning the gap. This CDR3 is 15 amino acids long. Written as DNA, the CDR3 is TGCGCCAGCAGCCAAGATTCCGGGATCAATCAGCCCCAGCATTTT. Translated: CASSQDSGINQPQHF.

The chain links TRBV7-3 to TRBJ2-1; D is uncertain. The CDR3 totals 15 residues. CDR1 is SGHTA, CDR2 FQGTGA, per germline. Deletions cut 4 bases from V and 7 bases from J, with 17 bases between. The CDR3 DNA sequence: TGTGCCAGCAGCTCCGGACCCACCCGTTCGAATGAGCAGTTCTTC. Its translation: CASSSGPTRSNEQFF.

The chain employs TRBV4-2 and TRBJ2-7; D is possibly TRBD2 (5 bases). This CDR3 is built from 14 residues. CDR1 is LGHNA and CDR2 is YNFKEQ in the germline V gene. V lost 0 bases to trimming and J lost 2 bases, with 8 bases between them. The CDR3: CASSQDSSAYEQYF. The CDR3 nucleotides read TGTGCCAGCAGCCAAGACAGTAGCGCCTACGAGCAGTACTTC.

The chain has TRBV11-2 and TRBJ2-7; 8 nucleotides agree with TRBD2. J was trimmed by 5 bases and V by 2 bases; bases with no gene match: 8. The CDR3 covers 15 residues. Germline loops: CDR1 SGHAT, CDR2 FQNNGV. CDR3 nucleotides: TGTGCCAGCAGCTTATCGGCGGGGGGAACCCACGAGCAGTACTTC. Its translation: CASSLSAGGTHEQYF. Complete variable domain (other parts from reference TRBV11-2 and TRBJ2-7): EAGVAQSPRYKIIEKRQSVAFWCNPISGHATLYWYQQILGQGPKLLIQFQNNGVVDDSQLPKDRFSAERLKGVDSTLKIQPAKLEDSAVYLCASSLSAGGTHEQYFGPGTRLTVT.

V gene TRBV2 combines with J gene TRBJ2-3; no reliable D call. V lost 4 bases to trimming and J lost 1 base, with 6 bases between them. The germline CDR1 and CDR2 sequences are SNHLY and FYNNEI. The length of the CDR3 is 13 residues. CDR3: CASSGWGTDTQYF. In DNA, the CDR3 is TGTGCCAGCAGTGGATGGGGCACAGATACGCAGTATTTT.

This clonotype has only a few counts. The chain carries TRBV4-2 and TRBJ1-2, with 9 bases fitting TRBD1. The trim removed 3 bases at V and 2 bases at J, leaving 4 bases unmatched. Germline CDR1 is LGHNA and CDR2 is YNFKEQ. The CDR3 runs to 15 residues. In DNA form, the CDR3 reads TGTGCCAGCAGCCATGAACAGGGGGCGAACTATGGCTACACCTTC. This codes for CASSHEQGANYGYTF.

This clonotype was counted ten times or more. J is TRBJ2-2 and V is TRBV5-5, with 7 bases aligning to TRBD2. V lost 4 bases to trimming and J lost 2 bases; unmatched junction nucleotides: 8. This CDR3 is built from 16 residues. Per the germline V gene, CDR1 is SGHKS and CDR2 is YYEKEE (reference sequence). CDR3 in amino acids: CASSRVGTTNTGELFF. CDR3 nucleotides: TGTGCCAGCAGCCGCGTAGGGACTACCAACACCGGGGAGCTGTTTTTT.

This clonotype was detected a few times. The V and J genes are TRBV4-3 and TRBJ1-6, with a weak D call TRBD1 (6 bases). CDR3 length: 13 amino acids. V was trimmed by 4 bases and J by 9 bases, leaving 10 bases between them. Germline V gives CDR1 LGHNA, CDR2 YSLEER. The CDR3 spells CASSLEGGSPLHF. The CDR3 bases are TGCGCCAGCAGCCTAGAAGGGGGTTCACCCCTCCACTTT.

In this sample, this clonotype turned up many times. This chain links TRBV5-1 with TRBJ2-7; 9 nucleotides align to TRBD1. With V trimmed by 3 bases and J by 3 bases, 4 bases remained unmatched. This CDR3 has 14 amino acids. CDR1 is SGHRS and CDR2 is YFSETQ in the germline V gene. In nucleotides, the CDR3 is TGCGCCAGCAGCTACGGGACAGGGCACTACGAGCAGTACTTC. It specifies CASSYGTGHYEQYF.

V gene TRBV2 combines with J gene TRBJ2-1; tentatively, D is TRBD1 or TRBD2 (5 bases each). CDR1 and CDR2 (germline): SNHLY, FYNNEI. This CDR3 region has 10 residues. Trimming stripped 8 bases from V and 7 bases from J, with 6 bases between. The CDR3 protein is CASGGNEQFF. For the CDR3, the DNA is TGTGCCAGCGGGGGTAATGAGCAGTTCTTC.